This TCR beta chain emerged from a study of molecular identifiers for immune sequencing clone quantification. Overall study: Replicates split RNA from approximately 20,000 or 100,000 naive CD8 cells five ways, and the researchers sequenced four portions.

This clonotype occurred many times. V was clipped by 4 bases and J by 3 bases; unmatched bases: 13. Germline CDR1 and CDR2: SGDLS and YYNGEE. The length of the CDR3 is 17 residues. TCRdb processed the PCR reads anew with MiXCR; each CDR3 protein has one entry. The profile covers about 36,000 distinct CDR3 sequences, with less than 20% appearing a single time and about 6.9% taken by the ten largest. The sequenced sample was naive CD8+ T cells from blood, with Jurkat cell RNA spiked in. Subset: FACS-sorted CD8+CD4-CCR7+CD45RA+ naive T cells. This TCR was recovered from a human donor in good health. Some libraries in this study had Jurkat cell RNA spiked in. This chain uses TRBV9 with TRBJ2-5; 9 bases are shared with TRBD2. This CDR3 reads CASSPPLLAGGEETQYF. Written as DNA, the CDR3 is TGTGCCAGCAGCCCCCCCCTACTAGCGGGTGGGGAAGAGACCCAGTACTTC.